Listed here is a single TCR beta chain. Antigen unknown. This specimen comes from a study of T cell responses to AZD1222 COVID-19 vaccine. Whole-study findings and limits: Spike-specific TCRs gained breadth and depth after people received two AZD1222 doses. Baseline seropositives among AZD1222 recipients totaled only five to seven.

CDR3 length: 16 residues. Germline V gene sequence: CDR1 SGHRS, CDR2 YFSETQ. The ends were cut back, 4 bases at V and 0 bases at J, with 14 bases in the middle. Measured with immunoSEQ multiplex PCR; TCRdb has only the in-frame clones, and not every one. Of around 140,000 clones in the sample, roughly 92% were seen once. The chain is built from TRBV5-1 and TRBJ1-3, with D uncertain. Source: peripheral blood, taken on day 0 of AZD1222 vaccination. The sequence was obtained from an adult in good health. CDR3 protein: CASSPSGGNSGNTIYF. The DNA of the CDR3 is TGCGCCAGCAGCCCTTCGGGCGGTAACTCTGGAAACACCATATATTTT.